This T cell receptor beta chain was found in a study of T cells in Graves' hyperthyroidism and ophthalmopathy. CDR3 size: 12 residues. Per the germline V gene, CDR1 is SGHNT and CDR2 is YENEEA. Note on this clonotype: A read error may produce the germline difference seen at one junction end.

Amplification of TCR beta CDR3 regions used RNA as the template. RT-PCR in the first round (using the HTBI primer set) targeted the TCR CDR3. MiXCR, applied by TCRdb to the multiplex PCR reads, yields one record per CDR3 protein. The sample has hundreds of thousands of distinct CDR3 sequences, roughly a quarter seen once. This sequence originates from a woman aged 25-40 years with Graves' ophthalmopathy. This chain links TRBV11-3 with TRBJ1-1; 9 bases are a match to TRBD1. The sample was blood. CDR3 nucleotides: TGTGCCAGCACCGAACAGGGGGCCCAAGCTTGCTTT. This codes for CASTEQGAQACF.